This is a list of T cell receptor beta chains from one sample in a study of shared clonotypes between healthy human individuals. Assay: immunoSEQ multiplex PCR; the TCRdb copy retains only in-frame clones and omits some. The data contain approximately 2.5 million clones, under 95% of them seen just once; the ten biggest clones take up 0.36%. Sequencing was carried out using naive CD4+ T cells from PBMCs. The receptor source for this set is a man younger than 30 in good health. Some clones in this sample may be carry-over from other donors' samples. CDR3s include the opening cysteine and the closing phenylalanine or tryptophan. D genes are given only for firm matches. Clone size is shown for a subset of rows, as once, few, many or a class of expanded clone.

D gene: TRBD2; J gene: TRBJ2-1; clone size: -; V gene: TRBV28; CDR3 DNA: TGTGCCAGCACCTTAGCGGGACGGTACAATGAGCAGTTCTTC; CDR3 protein: CASTLAGRYNEQFF
D gene: TRBD1; J gene: TRBJ2-7; clone size: -; V gene: TRBV4-1; CDR3 DNA: TGCGCCAGCAGCCAAGTCCCCCGGGACAGGGGGCTAGGGCGGGAGGGCCACGAGCAGTACTTC; CDR3 protein: CASSQVPRDRGLGREGHEQYF
D gene: TRBD1; J gene: TRBJ2-7; clone size: -; V gene: TRBV7-3; CDR3 DNA: TGTGCCAGCGGACAGGGCTACGAGCAGTACTTC; CDR3 protein: CASGQGYEQYF
D gene: TRBD1; J gene: TRBJ2-1; clone size: -; V gene: TRBV7-2; CDR3 DNA: TGTGCCAGCAGTTGGGACAGGGCCTACAATGAGCAGTTCTTC; CDR3 protein: CASSWDRAYNEQFF
D gene: TRBD1; J gene: TRBJ1-1; clone size: -; V gene: TRBV9; CDR3 DNA: TGTGCCAGCAGCGCCCGGACAGGGACTGAAGCTTTCTTT; CDR3 protein: CASSARTGTEAFF
D gene: -; J gene: TRBJ1-2; clone size: -; V gene: TRBV27; CDR3 DNA: TGTGCCAGTATCGCCCGGGGTTCTATCCCTTATGGCTACACCTTC; CDR3 protein: CASIARGSIPYGYTF
D gene: TRBD2; J gene: TRBJ2-2; clone size: -; V gene: TRBV28; CDR3 DNA: TGTGCCAGCAGGGGGGGGATACACTTACTGGGCACCGGGGAGCTGTTTTTT; CDR3 protein: CASRGGIHLLGTGELFF
D gene: -; J gene: TRBJ2-7; clone size: -; V gene: TRBV30; CDR3 DNA: TGTGCCTGGAAGGACAGAGCTCCTTCCTACGAGCAGTACTTC; CDR3 protein: CAWKDRAPSYEQYF
D gene: TRBD1; J gene: TRBJ1-4; clone size: -; V gene: TRBV4-1; CDR3 DNA: TGCGCCAGCAGCCAAGATCCCAGGGGGAGGCGTGAAAAACTGTTTTTT; CDR3 protein: CASSQDPRGRREKLFF
D gene: TRBD1; J gene: TRBJ2-4; clone size: -; V gene: TRBV5-1; CDR3 DNA: TGCGCCAGCAGCTCTTCCCTGGGACAGAGGGACATTCAGTACTTC; CDR3 protein: CASSSSLGQRDIQYF
D gene: -; J gene: TRBJ2-7; clone size: -; V gene: TRBV27; CDR3 DNA: TGTGCCAGCAGTTTAGACGGCGCAAGCTCCTACGAGCAGTACTTC; CDR3 protein: CASSLDGASSYEQYF
D gene: -; J gene: TRBJ2-1; clone size: -; V gene: TRBV28; CDR3 DNA: TGTGCCACAAACGGACAGACGAGCTCCTACAATGAGCAGTTCTTC; CDR3 protein: CATNGQTSSYNEQFF
D gene: -; J gene: TRBJ1-1; clone size: -; V gene: TRBV5-1; CDR3 DNA: TGCGCCAGCAGCTTAGAGGGCGGCACTGAAGCTTTCTTT; CDR3 protein: CASSLEGGTEAFF
D gene: TRBD2; J gene: TRBJ2-1; clone size: -; V gene: TRBV7-2; CDR3 DNA: TGTGCCAGCAGCCCAAGGCGGGAGTCAAATGAGCAGTTCTTC; CDR3 protein: CASSPRRESNEQFF
D gene: -; J gene: TRBJ1-4; clone size: -; V gene: TRBV6-5; CDR3 DNA: TGTGCCAGCAGTTACTCTGACCCGAAGCTGGATGAAAAACTGTTTTTT; CDR3 protein: CASSYSDPKLDEKLFF
D gene: TRBD1; J gene: TRBJ1-5; clone size: -; V gene: TRBV5-1; CDR3 DNA: TGCGCCAGCAGCTTGGAAGGACAGGGGGGCAATCAGCCCCAGCATTTT; CDR3 protein: CASSLEGQGGNQPQHF
D gene: -; J gene: TRBJ1-1; clone size: -; V gene: TRBV6-1; CDR3 DNA: TGTGCCAGTTCCCCTTTATCGGGGCGAGGTACTGAAGCTTTCTTT; CDR3 protein: CASSPLSGRGTEAFF
D gene: TRBD1; J gene: TRBJ1-2; clone size: -; V gene: TRBV27; CDR3 DNA: TGTGCCAGCAGTTTATACGGGACAGGGAGCAACTATGGCTACACCTTC; CDR3 protein: CASSLYGTGSNYGYTF
D gene: TRBD2; J gene: TRBJ2-3; clone size: -; V gene: TRBV19; CDR3 DNA: TGTGCCAGTAGTAGGACTAGCGGGTTTAGCACAGATACGCAGTATTTT; CDR3 protein: CASSRTSGFSTDTQYF
D gene: -; J gene: TRBJ1-4; clone size: -; V gene: TRBV18; CDR3 DNA: TGTGCCAGCTCACGGACGGGACGGGAAAATGAAAAACTGTTTTTT; CDR3 protein: CASSRTGRENEKLFF
D gene: -; J gene: TRBJ1-1; clone size: few; V gene: TRBV5-4; CDR3 DNA: TGTGCCAGCAGCTTGTCGGGCTCAGGCGTCACTGAAGCTTTCTTT; CDR3 protein: CASSLSGSGVTEAFF
D gene: -; J gene: TRBJ2-6; clone size: -; V gene: TRBV5-1; CDR3 DNA: TGCGCCAGCAGCCCCCAGGGGGCCAACGTCCTGACTTTC; CDR3 protein: CASSPQGANVLTF
D gene: -; J gene: TRBJ2-7; clone size: -; V gene: TRBV28; CDR3 DNA: TGTGCCAGCAGCTTGGGAGGAGCTTCCTTCTACGAGCAGTACTTC; CDR3 protein: CASSLGGASFYEQYF
D gene: TRBD1; J gene: TRBJ1-2; clone size: -; V gene: TRBV28; CDR3 DNA: TGTGCCAGCAGCACCCGGGACAGGGTACGCTATGGCTACACCTTC; CDR3 protein: CASSTRDRVRYGYTF
D gene: -; J gene: TRBJ2-5; clone size: -; V gene: TRBV19; CDR3 DNA: TGTGCCAGTAGTAACGGGGCAGGACCGCAAGAGACCCAGTACTTC; CDR3 protein: CASSNGAGPQETQYF
D gene: -; J gene: TRBJ2-3; clone size: once; V gene: TRBV7-6; CDR3 DNA: TGTGCCAGCAGCTTAGTGACTAGTCCCACACTCTTAGATACGCAGTATTTT; CDR3 protein: CASSLVTSPTLLDTQYF
D gene: TRBD1; J gene: TRBJ2-7; clone size: -; V gene: TRBV5-1; CDR3 DNA: TGCGCCAGCAGCCTCTGGACAGGATCCTACGAGCAGTACTTC; CDR3 protein: CASSLWTGSYEQYF
D gene: -; J gene: TRBJ1-5; clone size: -; V gene: TRBV5-1; CDR3 DNA: TGCGCCAGCAGCTCGGGGGCGCCGGGCAATCAGCCCCAGCATTTT; CDR3 protein: CASSSGAPGNQPQHF
D gene: -; J gene: TRBJ1-3; clone size: -; V gene: TRBV10-3; CDR3 DNA: TGTGCCATCAGTGGTATGGACAGCTCTGGAAACACCATATATTTT; CDR3 protein: CAISGMDSSGNTIYF
D gene: -; J gene: TRBJ2-7; clone size: -; V gene: TRBV7-9; CDR3 DNA: TGTGCCAGCAGCTTAGCGGGCTGGGACTCCTACGAGCAGTACTTC; CDR3 protein: CASSLAGWDSYEQYF
D gene: -; J gene: TRBJ1-1; clone size: -; V gene: TRBV7-2; CDR3 DNA: TGTGCCAGCAGCCTCAATCGGGCAGGGTACGCTGAAGCTTTCTTT; CDR3 protein: CASSLNRAGYAEAFF